Each of the 24 T cell receptor beta chains below was sequenced from the same sample in a study of PD-L1 blockade in urothelial cancer (dated by TCRdb to 2017 to 2019). In light of the paper, this sample's time point label describes: peripheral blood 6 weeks after treatment start. Library construction relied on the immunoSEQ multiplex PCR assay. TCRdb limited this immuneACCESS table to in-frame rearrangements with V and J called. A share of clones is missing; checked studies link under half to unresolved V genes, and the rest is unexplained. For this sample there are under 25,000 clones; about 90% appear just once. The leading ten clones occupy about 11% of the sample. Sequenced here: PBMCs, sampled around atezolizumab (anti-PD-L1) treatment. The receptor set was obtained from a woman aged 60-75 years with urothelial cancer.

In this sample, this clone turned up once. The gene calls are TRBV7-3 and TRBJ2-5; 16 nucleotides align to TRBD2. V lost 5 bases to trimming and J lost 1 base; unmatched junction nucleotides: 13. The germline gives CDR1 SGHTA, CDR2 FQGTGA. This CDR3 spans 20 amino acids. The CDR3 nucleotides read TGTGCCAGCAGCCTTATGACCGGGACTAGCGGGGGGGCGACCCAAGAGACCCAGTACTTC. Its translation is CASSLMTGTSGGATQETQYF.

V usage is TRBV28 and J usage is TRBJ1-5, with TRBD1 matching 8 bases. The ends lost 6 bases at V and 4 bases at J; junction bases unmatched: 11. The germline gives CDR1 MDHEN, CDR2 SYDVKM. The CDR3 consists of 16 residues. CDR3 coding DNA: TGTGCCAGCAGCACCTCCGGGACAGGAATAAATCAGCCCCAGCATTTT. It translates to CASSTSGTGINQPQHF.

The V call is TRBV19, the J call TRBJ1-6; D is perhaps TRBD1 (5 bases). V lost 6 bases and J 4 bases, leaving 13 bases between the germline ends. Germline V gene lookup returns CDR1 LNHDA and CDR2 SQIVND (reference sequence). This CDR3 contains 15 residues. Here the CDR3 reads CASSPGPAYNSPLHF. The CDR3 coding sequence is TGTGCCAGTAGCCCAGGGCCGGCGTATAATTCACCCCTCCACTTT.

CDR3 sequence (DNA): TGCGCCAGCAGCCCGATAGACAGGGAAAATTACAATGAGCAGTTCTTC. Its protein product is CASSPIDRENYNEQFF. The chain couples TRBV5-1 to TRBJ2-1; 7 bases align to TRBD1. Trimming at V came to 4 bases and at J to 4 bases, leaving 11 bases not matched to a gene. CDR1 and CDR2 (germline): SGHRS, YFSETQ. This CDR3 contains 16 residues.

This chain links TRBV10-2 with TRBJ1-1; a weak D match, TRBD1 (6 bases). Trimming left V 6 bases short and J 1 base short, with 12 bases between. The CDR3 runs 14 residues. CDR1 is WSHSY, CDR2 SAAADI, per germline. In DNA form, the CDR3 reads TGCGCCAGCAGAGCCGGGACAAAGAACACTGAAGCTTTCTTT. Translated, it gives CASRAGTKNTEAFF.

The chain has TRBV11-2 and TRBJ2-1, with D tentatively TRBD2 (6 bases). V was cut by 7 bases and J by 9 bases, with 19 bases left in between. Germline CDR1 reads SGHAT; CDR2 reads FQNNGV. The CDR3 is made up of 14 amino acids. The CDR3 sequence is CASTLDRVAAEQFF. In DNA, the CDR3 is TGTGCCAGCACCCTAGACCGGGTAGCGGCTGAGCAGTTCTTC. The full variable domain, completed using reference TRBV11-2 and TRBJ2-1, is EAGVAQSPRYKIIEKRQSVAFWCNPISGHATLYWYQQILGQGPKLLIQFQNNGVVDDSQLPKDRFSAERLKGVDSTLKIQPAKLEDSAVYLCASTLDRVAAEQFFGPGTRLTVL.

The chain recombines TRBV19 with TRBJ2-1, with 7 bases lining up with TRBD2. CDR3 size: 19 residues. The V gene end was trimmed by 1 base and the J gene end by 8 bases; junction bases not matched to a gene: 20. Looked up from germline, CDR1 is LNHDA and CDR2 is SQIVND (reference sequence). The DNA for the CDR3 is TGTGCCAGTAGTATAGTGGCCCCTTTTACTAGCGCGTCCAAGGATGAGCAGTTCTTC. This sequence encodes CASSIVAPFTSASKDEQFF.

This chain links TRBV15 with TRBJ2-2; D might be TRBD2 (6 bases). Germline-derived CDR1 and CDR2 are LNHNV and YYDKDF (reference sequence). The length of the CDR3 is 17 residues. The V gene lost 5 bases and the J gene lost 0 bases, with 16 bases spanning the gap. The CDR3 DNA sequence: TGTGCCACCAGCGGCCAGGAATCGGGGGCGAACACCGGGGAGCTGTTTTTT. Translating it yields CATSGQESGANTGELFF.

The chain uses TRBV5-1 and TRBJ1-2; 8 bases line up with TRBD1. Trimming took 0 bases from V and 4 from J; bases not matched to a gene: 5. Germline-derived CDR1 and CDR2 are SGHRS and YFSETQ. The CDR3 is 15 residues long. The CDR3 is CASSLGTGRGYGYTF. CDR3 DNA sequence: TGCGCCAGCAGCTTGGGGACAGGGCGAGGCTATGGCTACACCTTC.

This sequence joins TRBV5-8 and TRBJ2-5, with 7 positions matching TRBD1. The germline V gene has CDR1 SGHTS and CDR2 YDEGEE. Germline trimming cut 0 bases from V and 4 bases from J; bases unmatched to any gene: 0. The CDR3 length is 13 residues. This CDR3 reads CASSLDRGETQYF. The CDR3 DNA sequence: TGTGCCAGCAGCTTGGACAGGGGAGAGACCCAGTACTTC.

This chain links TRBV11-2 with TRBJ1-4; 9 bases fit TRBD1. This CDR3 spans 16 amino acids. The trim removed 5 bases at V and 0 bases at J, leaving 4 bases unmatched. The V gene's germline CDR1 is SGHAT and CDR2 FQNNGV. In DNA form, the CDR3 reads TGTGCCAGCAGCCCGGGACAGGGAGCAACTAATGAAAAACTGTTTTTT. It yields the protein CASSPGQGATNEKLFF.

The chain is built from TRBV7-9 and TRBJ2-1; the match to TRBD2 covers 11 bases. The CDR3 length is 15 residues. The V gene's germline CDR1 is SEHNR and CDR2 FQNEAQ (reference sequence). The ends lost 5 bases at V and 3 bases at J; junction bases unmatched: 3. The DNA of the CDR3 is TGTGCCAGCAGCCCGGGACTAGCGGTCTACAATGAGCAGTTCTTC. This encodes CASSPGLAVYNEQFF.

This clone rates as medium-sized (0.01 to 0.1%). The chain couples TRBV11-2 to TRBJ2-3, with TRBD2 matching 8 bases. The CDR3 covers 16 residues. The V and J ends lost 4 bases and 0 bases, in that order; junction bases with no gene match: 6. Germline V gives CDR1 SGHAT, CDR2 FQNNGV. The CDR3 spells CASSSNSGASTDTQYF. CDR3 sequence (DNA): TGTGCCAGCAGCTCCAATAGCGGGGCTAGCACAGATACGCAGTATTTT.

The chain is built from TRBV6-5 and TRBJ1-1; a weak D match, TRBD1 (6 bases). The germline V gene has CDR1 MNHEY and CDR2 SVGAGI. The CDR3 is 13 residues long. Deletions cut 6 bases from V and 5 bases from J, with 13 bases between. In DNA form, the CDR3 reads TGTGCCAGCAGCCGAACAGGGTGGACTGAAGCTTTCTTT. Its translation is CASSRTGWTEAFF.

This chain uses TRBV4-3 with TRBJ1-3; D is uncertain. This CDR3 is 13 amino acids long. Trimming shortened V by 1 base and J by 1 base, and 2 bases separated the two germline ends. Germline CDR1 LGHNA, CDR2 YSLEER. The CDR3 DNA follows: TGCGCCAGCAGCCAAGCGTCTGGAAACACCATATATTTT. It is translated as CASSQASGNTIYF.

The rearrangement joins TRBV4-2 to TRBJ2-1; 11 nucleotides align to TRBD2. The germline gives CDR1 LGHNA, CDR2 YNFKEQ. Germline trimming cut 3 bases from V and 7 bases from J; bases unmatched to any gene: 8. The CDR3 totals 16 residues. CDR3 bases: TGTGCCAGCAGCCAGGGACTAGCGGAAAGAGTGAATGAGCAGTTCTTC. Protein sequence: CASSQGLAERVNEQFF.

This chain uses TRBV29-1 with TRBJ2-3; 9 bases fit TRBD1. Germline V gene sequence: CDR1 SQVTM, CDR2 ANQGSEA. V gave up 5 bases and J gave up 5 bases; unmatched junction bases: 8. The CDR3 is 14 amino acids. CDR3 loop: CSVRPGQGLDTQYF. Here the CDR3 DNA reads TGCAGCGTTCGGCCGGGACAGGGTTTAGATACGCAGTATTTT.

The chain carries TRBV7-3 and TRBJ2-1, with TRBD2 matching 10 bases. The junction had 12 bases not matched to a gene; V was cut back by 7 bases and J by 6 bases. From germline, CDR1 is SGHTA and CDR2 FQGTGA. This CDR3 is built from 16 residues. CDR3 sequence reads: CASTPNTGLATNEQFF. The DNA of the CDR3 is TGTGCCAGCACCCCGAACACGGGACTAGCGACCAATGAGCAGTTCTTC.

The gene calls are TRBV27 and TRBJ1-2, with 8 positions matching TRBD1. The germline V gene has CDR1 MNHEY and CDR2 SMNVEV (reference sequence). The V gene end was trimmed by 6 bases and the J gene end by 7 bases; junction bases not matched to a gene: 4. The CDR3 runs 12 residues. In DNA form, the CDR3 reads TGTGCCAGCAGAACAGGGGGTAGTGGCTACACCTTC. It encodes CASRTGGSGYTF.

The chain carries TRBV5-4 and TRBJ2-7; D perhaps matches TRBD2 (6 bases). Germline CDR1 is SGHNT and CDR2 is YYREEE (reference sequence). V was trimmed by 4 bases and J by 0 bases, leaving 17 bases between them. The CDR3 has 16 residues. The CDR3 reads CASSAPGLTSSYEQYF. CDR3 in DNA: TGTGCCAGCAGCGCACCTGGACTAACGTCCTCCTACGAGCAGTACTTC.

The chain has TRBV10-1 and TRBJ1-1; the D gene is possibly TRBD1 (5 bases). Germline V gene data show CDR1 as WNHNN and CDR2 as SYGVQD (reference sequence). This CDR3 spans 16 amino acids. V lost 0 bases to trimming and J lost 10 bases, with 21 bases between them. This CDR3 is CASSESTQGGTVGAFF. CDR3 nucleotide sequence: TGCGCCAGCAGTGAGTCGACTCAGGGTGGAACGGTCGGAGCTTTCTTT.

This chain links TRBV27 with TRBJ1-3, with 8 bases that match TRBD1. The CDR3 runs 17 residues. Trimming cost V 6 bases and J 3 bases; bases outside gene matches: 13. Germline lookup yields CDR1 MNHEY and CDR2 SMNVEV (reference sequence). The CDR3 coding sequence is TGTGCCAGCAGCGCCAGTTGGACAGGGAGGTTTGGAAACACCATATATTTT. Protein product: CASSASWTGRFGNTIYF.

The chain is built from TRBV5-4 and TRBJ2-7; D perhaps matches TRBD1 (5 bases). V shed 0 bases and J shed 3 bases, with 16 bases lying between them. The CDR3 contains 16 residues. Germline V gene lookup returns CDR1 SGHNT and CDR2 YYREEE (reference sequence). The CDR3: CASSLGSGRGHYEQYF. CDR3 bases: TGTGCCAGCAGCTTGGGATCAGGACGAGGACACTACGAGCAGTACTTC.

This clone appeared a single time. This chain uses TRBV27 with TRBJ2-7; possible D gene TRBD2, 6 bases. Per germline, CDR1 MNHEY and CDR2 SMNVEV (reference sequence). Trimming pared 1 base from V and 3 bases from J, leaving 7 bases between. CDR3 length: 13 residues. The CDR3 bases are TGTGCCAGCAGTTTATATAGCGGCTACGAGCAGTACTTC. Encoded protein: CASSLYSGYEQYF.